What follows are 28 T cell receptor beta chains derived from one specimen sequenced in a study of a mutant IDH1 vaccine in newly diagnosed glioma. What these receptors recognize is not known. Stated time point: week 23, last vaccination. Vaccination used 300 ug of mutant IDH1 20-mer peptide per dose, with topical imiquimod. Profiled with immunoSEQ multiplex PCR; TCRdb holds only in-frame clones, not every one. The sample yields roughly 60,000 clones, 70% to 90% seen once. The sequencing here drew on PBMCs, taken from a glioma patient whose treatment included an IDH1 peptide vaccine. The receptors were sampled from a man aged 25-45 years with glioma.

The V call is TRBV7-9, the J call TRBJ1-2; unclear D gene. The V gene lost 5 bases and the J gene lost 8 bases, with 12 bases spanning the gap. The CDR3 runs 12 residues. Per the germline V gene, CDR1 is SEHNR and CDR2 is FQNEAQ (reference sequence). The DNA of the CDR3 is TGTGCCAGCAGCGTGGCGACGGGGGGCTACACCTTC. Translation: CASSVATGGYTF.

The chain has TRBV27 and TRBJ1-5; a possible D gene is TRBD1 (5 bases). The CDR3 has 16 residues. V was cut by 3 bases and J by 4 bases, with 16 bases left in between. CDR1 is MNHEY, CDR2 SMNVEV, per germline (reference sequence). The CDR3 DNA reads as TGTGCCAGCAGTTTGGTTGGGGGGAGGAGTAATCAGCCCCAGCATTTT. This codes for CASSLVGGRSNQPQHF.

This clone appeared once. This chain links TRBV15 with TRBJ2-3; D is undetermined. Germline V CDR1 and CDR2: LNHNV, YYDKDF (reference sequence). V gave up 1 base and J gave up 8 bases, with 10 bases separating them. CDR3 length: 13 residues. The CDR3 is CATSRVGIGTQYF. CDR3 sequence (DNA): TGTGCCACCAGCAGAGTAGGGATCGGTACGCAGTATTTT.

The CDR3 sequence: CASSSWAQPQHF. The DNA for the CDR3 is TGTGCCAGCAGTTCCTGGGCTCAGCCCCAGCATTTT. The chain carries TRBV6-6 and TRBJ1-5; D gene ambiguous. Between the trimmed V and J ends, which lost 4 bases and 6 bases, there was a span of 7 bases. Germline V gene lookup returns CDR1 MNHNY and CDR2 SVGAGI (reference sequence). CDR3 length: 12 residues.

The V and J genes are TRBV11-3 and TRBJ2-3; D is tentatively TRBD1 or TRBD2 (5 bases each). This CDR3 comprises 14 residues. In germline, CDR1 is SGHNT, CDR2 YENEEA. The ends were cut back, 5 bases at V and 6 bases at J, with 15 bases in the middle. CDR3 coding DNA: TGTGCCAGCAGCCGGAATTTCGGGGCGGATACGCAGTATTTT. Encoded protein: CASSRNFGADTQYF.

This chain connects TRBV2 to TRBJ1-2, with a tentative D call TRBD1 (6 bases). The germline gives CDR1 SNHLY, CDR2 FYNNEI. The germline V and J ends were trimmed by 7 bases and 4 bases, with 10 bases remaining between them. CDR3 length equals 12 residues. The CDR3 sequence: CASKEDSYGYTF. The CDR3, as DNA: TGTGCCAGCAAAGAGGACAGCTATGGCTACACCTTC.

The chain couples TRBV11-2 to TRBJ2-3, with 9 bases identical to TRBD1. The CDR3 consists of 18 residues. Unmatched junction bases numbered 12, after V lost 1 base and J lost 4 bases. Germline assignment: CDR1 SGHAT and CDR2 FQNNGV. The CDR3 spells CASSLGRVMDRGADTQYF. In DNA form, the CDR3 reads TGTGCCAGCAGCTTAGGCCGGGTAATGGACAGGGGTGCAGATACGCAGTATTTT. Drawing the rest from reference TRBV11-2 and TRBJ2-3, the complete variable domain is EAGVAQSPRYKIIEKRQSVAFWCNPISGHATLYWYQQILGQGPKLLIQFQNNGVVDDSQLPKDRFSAERLKGVDSTLKIQPAKLEDSAVYLCASSLGRVMDRGADTQYFGPGTRLTVL.

V and J are TRBV21-1 and TRBJ2-1. TRBV21-1 is tagged as a pseudogene. CDR3 length equals 12 residues. The CDR3 DNA follows: TGTGCCAGCAGCGGTCGAGCCGGAGAGCAGTTCTTC. It encodes CASSGRAGEQFF.

The chain employs TRBV11-3 and TRBJ2-5; D is unclear. CDR1 and CDR2 (germline): SGHNT, YENEEA. Trimming removed 2 bases from V and 5 bases from J, with 12 bases in between. The CDR3 contains 14 residues. This chain's CDR3 is CASSLIGGHETQYF. The CDR3 region has the DNA TGTGCCAGCAGCTTAATCGGCGGTCATGAGACCCAGTACTTC.

The chain couples TRBV5-6 to TRBJ1-5; D is ambiguous. Germline CDR1 SGHDT, CDR2 YYEEEE. The ends were cut back, 2 bases at V and 3 bases at J, with 9 bases in the middle. The CDR3 is made up of 14 amino acids. The CDR3 DNA is TGTGCCAGCAGCTTCAGGTTTTACAATCAGCCCCAGCATTTT. Its translation: CASSFRFYNQPQHF.

The rearrangement links TRBV6-5 to TRBJ1-2, with 9 positions matching TRBD1. With 2 bases clipped from V and 2 bases from J, the junction kept 6 bases outside the gene matches. CDR1 and CDR2 from the germline V gene are MNHEY and SVGAGI. The CDR3 loop spans 16 amino acids. The CDR3 spells CASSYRTGTGNYGYTF. In DNA form, the CDR3 reads TGTGCCAGCAGTTACCGTACCGGGACAGGGAACTATGGCTACACCTTC.

The chain links TRBV7-9 to TRBJ2-5; D call uncertain. The J call could be wrong; TRBJ2-7 is a better fit for the DNA end. Germline CDR1 and CDR2: SEHNR and FQNEAQ (reference sequence). The CDR3 length is 13 residues. This chain's CDR3 is CASTRITSYEQYF. The CDR3, as DNA: TGTGCCAGCACCAGGATTACCTCCTACGAGCAGTACTTC.

This chain links TRBV4-1 with TRBJ2-3; D possibly matches TRBD1 or TRBD2 (5 bases each). The germline gives CDR1 MGHRA, CDR2 YSYEKL. The CDR3 contains 16 residues. V was cut by 0 bases and J by 6 bases, with 16 bases left in between. CDR3 in DNA: TGCGCCAGCAGCCAAGATTATGGGACCCGGCGGGATACGCAGTATTTT. This translates into CASSQDYGTRRDTQYF.

The J gene is TRBJ1-1, the V gene TRBV5-1, with 9 bases matching TRBD1. This CDR3 contains 17 residues. J was trimmed by 2 bases and V by 0 bases; bases with no gene match: 8. Germline CDR1 and CDR2: SGHRS and YFSETQ. CDR3: CASSLGTGTGSNTEAFF. The CDR3 bases are TGCGCCAGCAGCTTGGGCACCGGGACAGGGAGTAACACTGAAGCTTTCTTT.

The chain links TRBV4-1 to TRBJ1-6; D perhaps matches TRBD1 (6 bases). Trimming shortened V by 5 bases and J by 6 bases, and 17 bases separated the two germline ends. CDR1 is MGHRA, CDR2 YSYEKL, per germline. CDR3 length equals 16 residues. Written as DNA, the CDR3 is TGCGCCAGCAGCAGCCCTCAGGGGTCTTCTAATTCACCCCTCCACTTT. Amino acids: CASSSPQGSSNSPLHF.

This chain links TRBV18 with TRBJ1-2, with 7 nucleotides matching TRBD1. Germline V lookup: CDR1 KGHSH, CDR2 LQKENI. This CDR3 has 15 amino acids. V gave up 2 bases and J gave up 0 bases; unmatched junction bases: 3. The CDR3 loop is CASSPGTDPNYGYTF. DNA for the CDR3: TGTGCCAGCTCACCAGGGACAGATCCTAACTATGGCTACACCTTC.

The chain combines TRBV18 with TRBJ1-4; TRBD1 is a possible D gene (6 bases). The CDR3 extends over 14 amino acids. The germline V gene encodes CDR1 KGHSH and CDR2 LQKENI. Trimming took off 5 bases at V and 8 bases at J, with 15 bases between the two ends. The CDR3 protein is CASSWGAQNEKLFF. CDR3 DNA: TGTGCCAGCTCATGGGGGGCGCAGAACGAAAAACTGTTTTTT.

This clone was recorded a few times. This rearrangement joins TRBV6-5 to TRBJ1-1; possible D gene TRBD1, 6 bases. The CDR3 consists of 14 residues. V gave up 0 bases and J gave up 8 bases, with 13 bases separating them. CDR1 and CDR2 from the germline V gene are MNHEY and SVGAGI. In DNA, the CDR3 is TGTGCCAGCAGTTACTCAGGCACCGGGACAGAAGCTTTCTTT. Encoded protein: CASSYSGTGTEAFF.

This clone came up a few times. This chain connects TRBV27 to TRBJ2-2, with D perhaps matching TRBD1 (6 bases). This CDR3 contains 13 residues. CDR1 and CDR2 from the germline V gene are MNHEY and SMNVEV (reference sequence). With 5 bases removed from V and 7 bases from J, the gap between germline ends came to 11 bases. The DNA for the CDR3 is TGTGCCAGCAGTCCGACAGGCTACGGGGAGCTGTTTTTT. Translated, it gives CASSPTGYGELFF.

This rearrangement joins TRBV2 to TRBJ1-3; D gene ambiguous. The CDR3 contains 12 residues. Trimming cost V 6 bases and J 3 bases, with 6 bases left between them. Per the germline V gene, CDR1 is SNHLY and CDR2 is FYNNEI. The CDR3 coding sequence is TGTGCCAGCAGCGAGAATGGAAACACCATATATTTT. Amino acid sequence: CASSENGNTIYF.

This chain connects TRBV6-6 to TRBJ2-7; 11 bases map to TRBD2. CDR3 size: 16 residues. Germline V gene sequence: CDR1 MNHNY, CDR2 SVGAGI (reference sequence). The ends lost 0 bases at V and 2 bases at J; junction bases unmatched: 3. CDR3 coding DNA: TGTGCCAGCAGTTACTCGTCTAGCGGGGGGACCTACGAGCAGTACTTC. It encodes CASSYSSSGGTYEQYF.

The rearrangement uses TRBV4-2 and TRBJ2-1; D perhaps matches TRBD2 (6 bases). Germline CDR1 is LGHNA and CDR2 is YNFKEQ. V was trimmed by 0 bases and J by 7 bases, leaving 13 bases between them. The CDR3 totals 15 residues. CDR3 bases: TGTGCCAGCAGCCAAGACGTGGGGGGTTGGAATGAGCAGTTCTTC. Translating gives CASSQDVGGWNEQFF.

The J gene is TRBJ2-1, the V gene TRBV13; no clear D gene. This CDR3 is built from 12 residues. Per germline, CDR1 PRHDT and CDR2 FYEKMQ (reference sequence). The V end lost 6 bases, the J end lost 6 bases, and 9 bases lay between the germline ends. The CDR3, as DNA: TGTGCCAGCAGGGGCCAGGCCAATGAGCAGTTCTTC. Translating gives CASRGQANEQFF.

The CDR3 DNA reads TGTGCCACCAGCAGAGATCTGGGGACCAACTATGGCTACACCTTC. Encoded protein: CATSRDLGTNYGYTF. V and J are TRBV15 and TRBJ1-2; tentative D call: TRBD1 (5 bases). Deletions cut 0 bases from V and 2 bases from J, with 10 bases between. This CDR3 is built from 15 residues. CDR1 LNHNV and CDR2 YYDKDF come from the germline V gene (reference sequence).

The CDR3 nucleotides read TGCGCCAGCAGCTTGGGACAGGGAAATGAAAAACTGTTTTTT. It encodes CASSLGQGNEKLFF. The chain links TRBV5-1 to TRBJ1-4; 7 nucleotides agree with TRBD1. Germline loops: CDR1 SGHRS, CDR2 YFSETQ. This CDR3 region has 14 residues. V was pared by 0 bases and J by 5 bases, with 1 base of the junction left unmatched.

The chain couples TRBV7-9 to TRBJ1-5; the D is unclear. This CDR3 has 13 residues. V lost 3 bases to trimming and J lost 4 bases, with 7 bases between them. The germline V gene encodes CDR1 SEHNR and CDR2 FQNEAQ (reference sequence). The CDR3 loop is CASSLAANQPQHF. CDR3 coding DNA: TGTGCCAGCAGCTTGGCGGCGAATCAGCCCCAGCATTTT.

J is TRBJ1-6 and V is TRBV19, with D tentatively TRBD1 (5 bases). The CDR3 is made up of 15 amino acids. CDR1 is LNHDA and CDR2 is SQIVND in the germline V gene (reference sequence). The V end lost 3 bases, the J end lost 8 bases, and 14 bases lay between the germline ends. In DNA, the CDR3 is TGTGCCAGTAGTATGGGACGAACGAATTATTCACCCCTCCACTTT. This translates into CASSMGRTNYSPLHF.

The sample holds a few counts of this clone. This rearrangement joins TRBV10-1 to TRBJ2-7, with no clear D. CDR1 WNHNN and CDR2 SYGVQD come from the germline V gene (reference sequence). This CDR3 is built from 13 residues. V was trimmed by 4 bases and J by 0 bases, leaving 7 bases between them. This CDR3 is CASSAVPSYEQYF. CDR3 bases: TGCGCCAGCAGTGCCGTTCCCTCCTACGAGCAGTACTTC.